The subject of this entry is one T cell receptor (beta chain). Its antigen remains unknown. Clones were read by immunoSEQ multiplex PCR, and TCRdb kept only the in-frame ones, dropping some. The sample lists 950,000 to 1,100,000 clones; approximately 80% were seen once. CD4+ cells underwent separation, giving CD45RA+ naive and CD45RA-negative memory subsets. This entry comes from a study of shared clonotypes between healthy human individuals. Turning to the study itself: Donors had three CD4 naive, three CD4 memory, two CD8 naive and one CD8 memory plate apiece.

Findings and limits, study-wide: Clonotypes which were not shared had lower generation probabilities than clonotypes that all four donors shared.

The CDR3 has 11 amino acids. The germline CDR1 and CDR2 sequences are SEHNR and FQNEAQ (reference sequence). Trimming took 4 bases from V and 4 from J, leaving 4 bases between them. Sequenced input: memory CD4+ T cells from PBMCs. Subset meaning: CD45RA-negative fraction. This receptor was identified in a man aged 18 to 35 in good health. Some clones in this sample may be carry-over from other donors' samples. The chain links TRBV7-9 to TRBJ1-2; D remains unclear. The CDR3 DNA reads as TGTGCCAGCAGCTCATTCTATGGCTACACCTTC. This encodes CASSSFYGYTF.